This entry concerns a single T cell receptor (beta chain). This specimen belongs to a study of shared clonotypes between healthy human individuals. The repertoire was sequenced with immunoSEQ multiplex PCR; TCRdb's copy has only in-frame clones and lacks some. Among 2.3 million or so clones listed, 85% to 95% were seen once. Trimming removed 7 bases at V and 1 base at J, with 20 bases between. The CDR3 sequence is 17 residues long. In germline, CDR1 is MNHEY, CDR2 SMNVEV (reference sequence). Source material: naive CD4+ T cells from PBMCs. Described subset: CD45RA+ positively selected. This chain joins TRBV27 and TRBJ1-5; D is possibly TRBD1 (6 bases). This TCR derives from a man between 18 and 29 years old in good health. Some clones in this sample may be carry-over from other donors' samples. CDR3 protein: CASTIPKTGGSNQPQHF. For the CDR3, the DNA is TGTGCCAGCACCATACCCAAGACAGGAGGGAGCAATCAGCCCCAGCATTTT.